Listed below are T cell receptor beta chains from one sample, sequenced in a study of CXCR3-negative and CXCR3-positive naive CD8 T cells. TCRdb reworked the 5' RACE reads into one entry per CDR3 protein, no DNA. The table counts about 62,000 distinct CDR3 sequences; roughly 4.2% lies in the top ten. The sequencing input was naive CXCR3- CD8+ T cells from blood. The source is a human donor in good health. Some clones in this sample may be carry-over from other donors' samples. The CDR3 runs from the conserved cysteine through the conserved F or W. The order of the fields is V gene, J gene, CDR3 protein.

>TRBV28|TRBJ2-3
CASSLLLAGDPTDTQYF
>TRBV28|TRBJ2-5
CASSIDDRVETQYF
>TRBV7-8|TRBJ2-7
CASSSLGTGYYEQYF
>TRBV4-1|TRBJ2-2
CASSQTSGSITGELFF
>TRBV7-8|TRBJ2-7
CASTTSGGPYEQYF
>TRBV7-2|TRBJ2-5
CASSPRDTQETQYF
>TRBV20-1|TRBJ2-7
CSARPTDSRLVYEQYF
>TRBV7-9|TRBJ1-1
CASSMQPGTEAFF
>TRBV7-9|TRBJ2-1
CASSSTGTGVYNEQFF
>TRBV4-3|TRBJ2-3
CASSQAGGRMGTDTQYF
>TRBV29-1|TRBJ2-3
CSVDGGNTDTQYF
>TRBV29-1|TRBJ1-2
CSALDRLNYGYTF
>TRBV7-6|TRBJ2-2
CANSLNPPERTATNTGELFF
>TRBV7-3|TRBJ2-1
CASSRQNREEQFF
>TRBV7-9|TRBJ2-5
CASRGVAGVETQYF
>TRBV29-1|TRBJ2-2
CSALYPSGATGELFF
>TRBV5-4|TRBJ2-7
CASSGTSGSGSYEQYF
>TRBV20-1|TRBJ1-6
CSAREAGTGSSPLHF
>TRBV7-2|TRBJ1-1
CASSQYTGRTEAFF
>TRBV7-9|TRBJ2-7
CASSPSQTEFSYEQYF
>TRBV13|TRBJ2-3
CASSLGPSHTDTQYF
>TRBV7-2|TRBJ2-1
CASSLGLASGNEQFF
>TRBV18|TRBJ2-1
CASSPRGGVDEQFF
>TRBV7-9|TRBJ2-7
CAIFERNYEQYF
>TRBV3-1|TRBJ1-1
CASSQANDRSWHTEAFF
>TRBV7-3|TRBJ1-1
CASSLGWELRDTEAFF
>TRBV13|TRBJ2-7
CASRHRTLSPYEQYF
>TRBV30|TRBJ2-3
CAWSVQADTQYF
>TRBV4-2|TRBJ2-1
CVSSQDRDDYNEQFF
>TRBV7-9|TRBJ2-7
CASSPEGAAYEQYF
>TRBV7-3|TRBJ1-1
CASSLTMGGYTEAFF
>TRBV6-6|TRBJ2-1
CASSYVGGAYNEQFF
>TRBV28|TRBJ2-3
CASSDGDTKGDTQYF
>TRBV6-5|TRBJ1-1
CASVRDRGEIGTEAFF
>TRBV27|TRBJ2-7
CASRGGYEQYF
>TRBV6-5|TRBJ1-5
CASRTGEAQPQHF
>TRBV4-3|TRBJ1-6
CASSQAARGGAPLHF
>TRBV4-2|TRBJ1-5
CASSQLFRDNQPQHF
>TRBV6-6|TRBJ2-1
CATASVGGDQFF
>TRBV4-1|TRBJ1-1
CASSQASWEGTEAFF
>TRBV20-1|TRBJ1-3
CSARLRRTGSGNTIYF
>TRBV6-2/TRBV6-3|TRBJ2-1
CASSYPRTSGPYNEQFF
>TRBV4-1|TRBJ2-1
CASSHDRTSGEQFF
>TRBV6-6|TRBJ1-2
CASSYHGSQGFNYGYTF
>TRBV29-1|TRBJ2-7
CSVEDLRAEQYF
>TRBV7-7|TRBJ2-3
CASSSIITSDTQYF
>TRBV7-6|TRBJ2-2
CASSTLRDTDPSGELFF
>TRBV18|TRBJ2-7
CASSPPPPDRTEQYF
>TRBV5-6|TRBJ2-7
CASSFQGTPYEQYF
>TRBV6-5|TRBJ2-1
CASSYSADPKDEQFF
>TRBV7-2|TRBJ1-1
CASSFIQGSEAFF
>TRBV6-6|TRBJ2-1
CASSTGQENIYNEQFF